The source of this T cell receptor beta chain is a study of beta chain features in type 1 diabetes. About the study: Cells sorted and examined across all samples totaled more than 90,000,000. General observations from the study: Within each of all four CD4+ subsets, Type 1 diabetes patients had TCRB CDR3s that were moderately but significantly shorter.

A note on this clone: Antigen specificity is unknown.

Germline CDR1 is SGHRS and CDR2 is YFSETQ. Trimming cost V 4 bases and J 4 bases, with 11 bases left between them. The CDR3 spans 14 residues. Expressed TCRB transcripts were sequenced after all isolated RNA was converted to cDNA. Assay: immunoSEQ multiplex PCR; the TCRdb copy retains only in-frame clones and omits some. Among 550,000 to 850,000 clones listed, roughly 13% were seen once. This chain uses TRBV5-1 with TRBJ1-4; D gene unclear. The origin of this receptor is a man aged 18 to 30 with type 1 diabetes. Material: naive CD4+ T cells from blood. DNA for the CDR3: TGCGCCAGCAGCACCTACTCGGGTAATGAAAAACTGTTTTTT. Translating gives CASSTYSGNEKLFF.